This T cell receptor beta chain was obtained from a study of Ad26.COV2.S vaccination and SARS-CoV-2 variants. Documented treatment: about 20 received Ad26.COV2.S at low or high dose, single or two shots; about 5 received placebo; per-sample allocation not given. It was on day 63 after the first vaccine or placebo injection that samples were taken. Whoever gave the sample was an adult aged 18-55 years in Boston. The vaccine delivered Wuhan-strain SARS-CoV-2 spike through an Ad26 vector. Overall study results and limits: Placebo recipients showed lower spike-specific TCR breadth than vaccinees. Researchers cautioned that TCR breadth and depth analyses may have underestimated total T cell responses.

The V and J ends lost 3 bases and 7 bases, in that order; junction bases with no gene match: 8. Per germline, CDR1 SEHNR and CDR2 FQNEAQ (reference sequence). CDR3 length: 15 amino acids. Only in-frame clones appear in the TCRdb table, and some are missing; sequencing was by immunoSEQ multiplex PCR. The sample contains about 320,000 clones, around 83% of which appear only once. On this clone: No antigen is known for it.

The V and J genes are TRBV7-9 and TRBJ2-1, with 8 bases that match TRBD2. The material was peripheral blood, obtained in a trial of Ad26.COV2.S vaccine versus placebo. The receptor was isolated from a person between 18 and 65 years old who received the Ad26.COV2.S COVID-19 vaccine or a placebo. CDR3 coding DNA: TGTGCCAGCAGCTTGACTAGCGCCGGACGTAATGAGCAGTTCTTC. Its protein is CASSLTSAGRNEQFF.